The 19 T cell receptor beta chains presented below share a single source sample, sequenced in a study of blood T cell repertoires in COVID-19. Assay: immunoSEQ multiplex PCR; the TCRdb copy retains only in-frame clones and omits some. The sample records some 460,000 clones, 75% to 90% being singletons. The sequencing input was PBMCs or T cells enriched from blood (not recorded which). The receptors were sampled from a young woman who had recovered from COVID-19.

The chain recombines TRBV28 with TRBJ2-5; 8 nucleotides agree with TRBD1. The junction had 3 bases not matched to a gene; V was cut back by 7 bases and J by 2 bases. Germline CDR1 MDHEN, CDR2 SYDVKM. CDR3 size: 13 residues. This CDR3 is CASTDRGQETQYF. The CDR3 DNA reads TGTGCCAGCACCGACAGGGGTCAAGAGACCCAGTACTTC.

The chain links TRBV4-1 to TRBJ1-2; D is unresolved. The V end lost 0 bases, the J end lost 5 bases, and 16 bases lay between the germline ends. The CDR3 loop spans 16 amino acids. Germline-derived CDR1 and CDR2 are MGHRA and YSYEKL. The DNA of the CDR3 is TGCGCCAGCAGCCAAGATTACGCAGCGACGATTTATGGCTACACCTTC. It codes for CASSQDYAATIYGYTF.

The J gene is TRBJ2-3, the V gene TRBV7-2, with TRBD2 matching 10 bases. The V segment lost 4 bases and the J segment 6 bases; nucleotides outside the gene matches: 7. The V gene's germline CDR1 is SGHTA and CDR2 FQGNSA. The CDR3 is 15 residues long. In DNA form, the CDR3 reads TGTGCCAGCAGCTCAAGGACTAGCGGCCTTGATACGCAGTATTTT. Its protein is CASSSRTSGLDTQYF.

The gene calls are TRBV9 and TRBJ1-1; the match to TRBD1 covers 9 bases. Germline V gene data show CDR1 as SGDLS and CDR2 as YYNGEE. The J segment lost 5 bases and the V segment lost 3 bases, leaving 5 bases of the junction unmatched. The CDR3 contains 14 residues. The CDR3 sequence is CASSATGGVTEAFF. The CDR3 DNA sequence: TGTGCCAGCAGCGCCACAGGGGGCGTGACTGAAGCTTTCTTT.

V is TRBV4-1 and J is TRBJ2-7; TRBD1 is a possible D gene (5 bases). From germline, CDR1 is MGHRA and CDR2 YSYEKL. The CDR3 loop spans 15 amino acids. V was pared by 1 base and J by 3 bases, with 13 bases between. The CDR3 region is CASSQVRGFRYEQYF. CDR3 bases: TGCGCCAGCAGCCAAGTAAGGGGTTTTCGCTACGAGCAGTACTTC.

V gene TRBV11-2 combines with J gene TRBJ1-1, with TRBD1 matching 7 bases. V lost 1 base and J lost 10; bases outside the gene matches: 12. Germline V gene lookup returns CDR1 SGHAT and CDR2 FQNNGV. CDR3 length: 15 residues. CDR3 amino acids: CASSLARGVNRGAFF. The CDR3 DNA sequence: TGTGCCAGCAGCTTAGCGCGGGGGGTAAACAGGGGAGCTTTCTTT. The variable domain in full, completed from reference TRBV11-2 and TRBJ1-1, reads EAGVAQSPRYKIIEKRQSVAFWCNPISGHATLYWYQQILGQGPKLLIQFQNNGVVDDSQLPKDRFSAERLKGVDSTLKIQPAKLEDSAVYLCASSLARGVNRGAFFGQGTRLTVV.

The CDR3 coding sequence is TGTGCCAGCAGCCAAGAGACAAGGCGGGGGGGCCGGGAGACCCAGTACTTC. This translates into CASSQETRRGGRETQYF. V and J are TRBV3-1 (or the pseudogene TRBV3-2) and TRBJ2-5; 9 nucleotides agree with TRBD2. J was trimmed by 5 bases and V by 0 bases; bases with no gene match: 10. This CDR3 is 17 amino acids long. Germline lookup yields CDR1 LGHDT and CDR2 YNNKEL (reference sequence).

CDR3 residues: CASSQDVDPQGQMNTEAFF. The CDR3 region has the DNA TGTGCCAGCAGCCAAGATGTAGATCCGCAGGGGCAAATGAACACTGAAGCTTTCTTT. V is TRBV4-2 and J is TRBJ1-1; D may be TRBD1 (6 bases). This CDR3 contains 19 residues. V dropped 0 bases and J dropped 0 bases, with 20 bases sitting between them. The germline gives CDR1 LGHNA, CDR2 YNFKEQ.

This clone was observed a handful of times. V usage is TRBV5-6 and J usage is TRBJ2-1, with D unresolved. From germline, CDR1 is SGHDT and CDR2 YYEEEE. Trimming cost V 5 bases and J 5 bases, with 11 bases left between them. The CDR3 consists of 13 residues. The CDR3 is CASSLPVHNEQFF. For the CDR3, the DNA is TGTGCCAGCAGTCTGCCGGTTCACAATGAGCAGTTCTTC. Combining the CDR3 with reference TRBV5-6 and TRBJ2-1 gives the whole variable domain DAGVTQSPTHLIKTRGQQVTLRCSPKSGHDTVSWYQQALGQGPQFIFQYYEEEERQRGNFPDRFSGHQFPNYSSELNVNALLLGDSALYLCASSLPVHNEQFFGPGTRLTVL.

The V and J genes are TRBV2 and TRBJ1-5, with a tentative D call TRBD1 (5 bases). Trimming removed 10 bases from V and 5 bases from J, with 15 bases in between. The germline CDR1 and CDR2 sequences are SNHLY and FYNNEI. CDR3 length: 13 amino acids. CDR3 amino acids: CATKGRLYQPQHF. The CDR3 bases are TGTGCCACGAAGGGGCGGTTGTATCAGCCCCAGCATTTT.

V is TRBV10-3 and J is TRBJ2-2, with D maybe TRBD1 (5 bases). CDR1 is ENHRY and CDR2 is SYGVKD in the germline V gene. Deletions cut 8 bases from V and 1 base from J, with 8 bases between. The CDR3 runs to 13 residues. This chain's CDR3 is CAIPTGNTGELFF. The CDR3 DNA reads TGTGCCATCCCTACAGGGAACACCGGGGAGCTGTTTTTT.

In nucleotides, the CDR3 is TGTGCCAGCACCGAGAGGCTTCCCACAGATACGCAGTATTTT. This sequence encodes CASTERLPTDTQYF. V usage is TRBV2 and J usage is TRBJ2-3; D is unclear. Germline V gives CDR1 SNHLY, CDR2 FYNNEI. V dropped 7 bases and J dropped 2 bases, with 13 bases sitting between them. The CDR3 spans 14 residues.

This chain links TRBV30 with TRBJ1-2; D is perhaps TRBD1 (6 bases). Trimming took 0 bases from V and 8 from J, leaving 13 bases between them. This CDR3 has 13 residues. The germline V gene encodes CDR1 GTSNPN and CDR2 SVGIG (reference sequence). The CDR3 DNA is TGTGCCTGGAGTGTAATCAGGGACATCGGCTACACCTTC. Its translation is CAWSVIRDIGYTF.

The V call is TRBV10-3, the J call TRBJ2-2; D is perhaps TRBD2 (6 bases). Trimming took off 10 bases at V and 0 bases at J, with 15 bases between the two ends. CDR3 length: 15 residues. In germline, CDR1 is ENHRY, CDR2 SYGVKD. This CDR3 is CATHPGVSNTGELFF. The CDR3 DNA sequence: TGTGCCACCCATCCGGGGGTTTCGAACACCGGGGAGCTGTTTTTT.

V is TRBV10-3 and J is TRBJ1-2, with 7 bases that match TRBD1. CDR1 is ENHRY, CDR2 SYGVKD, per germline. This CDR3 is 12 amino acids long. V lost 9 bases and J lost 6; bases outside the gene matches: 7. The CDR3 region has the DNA TGTGCCATAGCCGGGACAGAAGATGGCTACACCTTC. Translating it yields CAIAGTEDGYTF.

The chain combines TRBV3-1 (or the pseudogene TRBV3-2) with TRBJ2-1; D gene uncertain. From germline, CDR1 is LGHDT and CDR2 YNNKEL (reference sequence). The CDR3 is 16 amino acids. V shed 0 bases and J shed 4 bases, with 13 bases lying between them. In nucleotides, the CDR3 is TGTGCCAGCAGCCAAGATAGCTACGTCCCTTACAATGAGCAGTTCTTC. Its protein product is CASSQDSYVPYNEQFF.

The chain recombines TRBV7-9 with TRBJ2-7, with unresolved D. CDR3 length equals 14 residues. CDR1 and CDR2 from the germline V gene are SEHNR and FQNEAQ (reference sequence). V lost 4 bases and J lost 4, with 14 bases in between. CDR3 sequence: CASSSSAVTYEQYF. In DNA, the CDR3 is TGTGCCAGCAGCTCGTCTGCGGTTACGTACGAGCAGTACTTC.

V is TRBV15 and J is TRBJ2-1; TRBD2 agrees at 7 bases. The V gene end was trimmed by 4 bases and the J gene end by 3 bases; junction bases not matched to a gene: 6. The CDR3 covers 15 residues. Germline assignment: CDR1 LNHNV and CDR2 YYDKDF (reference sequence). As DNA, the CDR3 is TGTGCCACCAGCACTAGCGGCGTCTTCTACAATGAGCAGTTCTTC. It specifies CATSTSGVFYNEQFF.

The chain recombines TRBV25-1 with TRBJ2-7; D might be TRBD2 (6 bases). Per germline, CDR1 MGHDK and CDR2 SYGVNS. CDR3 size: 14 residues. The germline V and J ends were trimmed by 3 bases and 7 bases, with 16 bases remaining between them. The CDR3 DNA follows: TGTGCCAGCAGTGAGGGGGGTGGGTTCGTGGAGCAGTACTTC. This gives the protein CASSEGGGFVEQYF.